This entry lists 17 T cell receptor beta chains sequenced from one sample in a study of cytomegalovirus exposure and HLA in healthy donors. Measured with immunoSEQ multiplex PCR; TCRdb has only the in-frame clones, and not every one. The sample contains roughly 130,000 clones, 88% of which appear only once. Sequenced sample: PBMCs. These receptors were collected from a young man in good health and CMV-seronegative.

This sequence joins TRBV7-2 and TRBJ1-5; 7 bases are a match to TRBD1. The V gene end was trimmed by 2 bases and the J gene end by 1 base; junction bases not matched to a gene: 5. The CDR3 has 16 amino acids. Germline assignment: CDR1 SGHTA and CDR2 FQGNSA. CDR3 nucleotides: TGTGCCAGCAGCTTAATAGGGGGCGAAAGCAATCAGCCCCAGCATTTT. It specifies CASSLIGGESNQPQHF.

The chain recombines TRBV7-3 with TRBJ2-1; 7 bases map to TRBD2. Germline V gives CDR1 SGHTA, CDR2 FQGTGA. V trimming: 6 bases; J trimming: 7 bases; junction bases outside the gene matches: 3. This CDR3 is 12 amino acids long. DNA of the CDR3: TGTGCCAGCAGGGGGCGGGAGAATGAGCAGTTCTTC. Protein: CASRGRENEQFF.

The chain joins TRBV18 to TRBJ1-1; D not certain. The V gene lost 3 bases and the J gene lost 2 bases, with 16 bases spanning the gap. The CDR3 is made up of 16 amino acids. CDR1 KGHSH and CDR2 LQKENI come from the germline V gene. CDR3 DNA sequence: TGTGCCAGCTCACCCCCCGGCAACCGCGGAAACACTGAAGCTTTCTTT. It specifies CASSPPGNRGNTEAFF.

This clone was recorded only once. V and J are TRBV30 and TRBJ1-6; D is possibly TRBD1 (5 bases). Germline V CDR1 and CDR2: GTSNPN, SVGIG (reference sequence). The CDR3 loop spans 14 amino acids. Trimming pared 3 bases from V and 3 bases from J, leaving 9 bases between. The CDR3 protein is CAWRRDVYNSPLHF. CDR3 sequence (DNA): TGTGCCTGGAGGCGGGACGTCTATAATTCACCCCTCCACTTT.

The CDR3: CASSEDFSLAKNIQYF. CDR3 bases: TGTGCCAGCAGTGAAGATTTTTCCCTAGCCAAAAACATTCAGTACTTC. This chain links TRBV2 with TRBJ2-4, with D uncertain. The CDR3 has 16 amino acids. Trimming left V 1 base short and J 0 bases short, with 10 bases between. Germline CDR1 is SNHLY and CDR2 is FYNNEI.

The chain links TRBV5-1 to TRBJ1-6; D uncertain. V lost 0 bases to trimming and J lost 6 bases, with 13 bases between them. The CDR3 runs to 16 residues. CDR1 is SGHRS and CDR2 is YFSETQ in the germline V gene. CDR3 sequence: CASSLASDGFNSPLHF. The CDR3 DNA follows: TGCGCCAGCAGCTTGGCTAGTGACGGGTTTAATTCACCCCTCCACTTT.

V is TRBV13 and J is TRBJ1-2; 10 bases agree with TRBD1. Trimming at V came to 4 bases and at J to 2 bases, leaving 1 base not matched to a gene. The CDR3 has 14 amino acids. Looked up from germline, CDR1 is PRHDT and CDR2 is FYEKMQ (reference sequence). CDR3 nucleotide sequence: TGTGCCAGCAGCTGGGACAGGGGCAACTATGGCTACACCTTC. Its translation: CASSWDRGNYGYTF.

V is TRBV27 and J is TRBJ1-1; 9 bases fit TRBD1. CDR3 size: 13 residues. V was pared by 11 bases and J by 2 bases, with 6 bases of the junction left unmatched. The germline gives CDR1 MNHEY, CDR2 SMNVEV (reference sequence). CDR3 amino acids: CASSGQGNTEAFF. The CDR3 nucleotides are TGTGCCTCCTCGGGACAGGGTAACACTGAAGCTTTCTTT.

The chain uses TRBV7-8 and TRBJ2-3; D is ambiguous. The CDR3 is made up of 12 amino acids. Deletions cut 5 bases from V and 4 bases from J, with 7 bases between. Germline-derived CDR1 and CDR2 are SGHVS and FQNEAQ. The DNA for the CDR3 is TGTGCCAGCAGCACGGTCCCAGATACGCAGTATTTT. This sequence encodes CASSTVPDTQYF.

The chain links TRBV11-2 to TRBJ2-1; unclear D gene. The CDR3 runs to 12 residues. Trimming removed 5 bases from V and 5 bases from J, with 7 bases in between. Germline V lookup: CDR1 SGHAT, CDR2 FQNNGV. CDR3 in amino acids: CASSRRDNEQFF. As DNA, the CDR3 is TGTGCCAGCAGCCGCCGGGACAATGAGCAGTTCTTC.

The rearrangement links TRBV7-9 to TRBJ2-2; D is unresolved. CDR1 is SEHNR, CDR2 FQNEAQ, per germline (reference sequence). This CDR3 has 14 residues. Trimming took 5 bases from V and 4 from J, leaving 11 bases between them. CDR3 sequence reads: CASSIDTPTGELFF. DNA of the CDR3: TGTGCCAGCAGCATAGACACACCCACCGGGGAGCTGTTTTTT.

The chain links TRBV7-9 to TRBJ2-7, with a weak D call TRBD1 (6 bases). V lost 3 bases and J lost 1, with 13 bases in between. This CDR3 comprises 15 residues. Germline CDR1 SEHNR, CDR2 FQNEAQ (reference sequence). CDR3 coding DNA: TGTGCCAGCAGCTTGGAAGACAGGTGGTCCTACGAGCAGTACTTC. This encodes CASSLEDRWSYEQYF.

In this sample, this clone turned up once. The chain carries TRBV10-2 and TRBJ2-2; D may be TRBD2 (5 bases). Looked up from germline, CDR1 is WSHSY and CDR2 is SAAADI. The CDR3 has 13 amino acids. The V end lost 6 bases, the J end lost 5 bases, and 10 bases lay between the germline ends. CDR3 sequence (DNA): TGCGCCAGCAGAAACCCGGGGACCGGGGAGCTGTTTTTT. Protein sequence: CASRNPGTGELFF.

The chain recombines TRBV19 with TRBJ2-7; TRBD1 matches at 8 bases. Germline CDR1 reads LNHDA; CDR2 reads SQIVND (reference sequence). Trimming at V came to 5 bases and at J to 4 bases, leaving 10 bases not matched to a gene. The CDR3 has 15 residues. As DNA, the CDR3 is TGTGCCAGTAGTCCAGTCCGGGACAGGACGTACGAGCAGTACTTC. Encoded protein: CASSPVRDRTYEQYF.

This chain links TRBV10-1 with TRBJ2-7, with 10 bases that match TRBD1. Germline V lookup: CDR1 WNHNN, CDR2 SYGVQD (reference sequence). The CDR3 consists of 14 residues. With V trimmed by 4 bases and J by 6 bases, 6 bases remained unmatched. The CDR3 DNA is TGCGCCAGCAGTGTTACCGGGACAGGGGCCGAGCAGTACTTC. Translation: CASSVTGTGAEQYF.

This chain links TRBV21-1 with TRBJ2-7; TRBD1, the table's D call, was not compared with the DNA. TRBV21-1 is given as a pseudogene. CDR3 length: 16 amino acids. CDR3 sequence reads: CASSKEVRDRECEQYF. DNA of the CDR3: TGTGCCAGCAGCAAAGAGGTCCGGGACAGGGAGTGCGAGCAGTACTTC.

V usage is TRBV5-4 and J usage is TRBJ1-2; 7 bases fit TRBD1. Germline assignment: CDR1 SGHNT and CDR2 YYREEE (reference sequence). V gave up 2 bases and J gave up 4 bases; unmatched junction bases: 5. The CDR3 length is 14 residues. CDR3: CASSFTGAIYGYTF. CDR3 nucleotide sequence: TGTGCCAGCAGCTTCACAGGGGCCATCTATGGCTACACCTTC.